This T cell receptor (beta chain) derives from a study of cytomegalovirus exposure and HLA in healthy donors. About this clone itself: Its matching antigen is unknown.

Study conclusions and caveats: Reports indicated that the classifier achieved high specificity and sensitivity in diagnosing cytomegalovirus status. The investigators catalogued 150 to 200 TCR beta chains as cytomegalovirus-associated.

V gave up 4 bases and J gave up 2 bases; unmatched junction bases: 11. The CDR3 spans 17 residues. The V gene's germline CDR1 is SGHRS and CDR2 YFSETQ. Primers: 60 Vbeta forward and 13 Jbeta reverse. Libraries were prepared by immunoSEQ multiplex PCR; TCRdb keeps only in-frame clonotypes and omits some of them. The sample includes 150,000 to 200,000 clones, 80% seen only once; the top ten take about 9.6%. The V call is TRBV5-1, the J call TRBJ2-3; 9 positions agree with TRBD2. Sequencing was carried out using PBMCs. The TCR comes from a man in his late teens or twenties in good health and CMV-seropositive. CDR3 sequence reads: CASSPTIAGEYTDTQYF. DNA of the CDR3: TGCGCCAGCAGCCCTACCATAGCGGGGGAGTACACAGATACGCAGTATTTT.